Given below is one T cell receptor beta chain in context. Its antigen remains unidentified. The CDR3 runs to 13 residues. Trimming took 5 bases from V and 1 from J, leaving 9 bases between them. Looked up from germline, CDR1 is SGHRS and CDR2 is YFSETQ. Clones were read by immunoSEQ multiplex PCR, and TCRdb kept only the in-frame ones, dropping some. The sample consists of over a million clones, approximately 97% of them appearing once. This record belongs to a study of shared clonotypes between healthy human individuals. General study results and limits: Measured sharing among donors was expected to vary with sequencing depth.

Sequenced: naive CD4+ T cells sorted from blood. Subset specified: CD45RA+ positively selected. The chain carries TRBV5-1 and TRBJ1-1; no definite D call. This clonotype was sampled from a young man in good health. The CDR3 spells CASSFDTNTEAFF. The CDR3, as DNA: TGCGCCAGCAGTTTCGACACGAACACTGAAGCTTTCTTT. The entire variable domain, with the rest obtained from reference TRBV5-1 and TRBJ1-1, is as follows: KAGVTQTPRYLIKTRGQQVTLSCSPISGHRSVSWYQQTPGQGLQFLFEYFSETQRNKGNFPGRFSGRQFSNSRSEMNVSTLELGDSALYLCASSFDTNTEAFFGQGTRLTVV.